This paragraph covers one T cell receptor beta chain sequence. Antigen specificity is unknown. These data are taken from a study of T cell responses to AZD1222 COVID-19 vaccine. For the study at large: Second-dose timings of about 4 or about 12 weeks were pooled. Whole-study findings and limits: Donors skewed white British and female; clonal diversity was possibly underestimated. Among spike-specific TCRs, nearly half reportedly target unmutated variant regions. Receipt of two AZD1222 doses was followed by a rise in Spike-specific TCR breadth and depth.

Measured with immunoSEQ multiplex PCR; TCRdb has only the in-frame clones, and not every one. The sample includes approximately 180,000 clones, around nine tenths of them seen just once. After removal of 7 bases from V and 6 bases from J, the junction contained 6 bases not matched to a gene. The CDR3 sequence is 15 residues long. The germline V gene has CDR1 SNHLY and CDR2 FYNNEI. The origin of this receptor is an adult in good health. The rearrangement links TRBV2 to TRBJ2-1; TRBD2 matches at 13 bases. The sample was peripheral blood, taken on day 0 of AZD1222 vaccination. In DNA, the CDR3 is TGTGCCAGCACCCCGCGGACTAGCGGGAGCAATGAGCAGTTCTTC. This encodes CASTPRTSGSNEQFF.